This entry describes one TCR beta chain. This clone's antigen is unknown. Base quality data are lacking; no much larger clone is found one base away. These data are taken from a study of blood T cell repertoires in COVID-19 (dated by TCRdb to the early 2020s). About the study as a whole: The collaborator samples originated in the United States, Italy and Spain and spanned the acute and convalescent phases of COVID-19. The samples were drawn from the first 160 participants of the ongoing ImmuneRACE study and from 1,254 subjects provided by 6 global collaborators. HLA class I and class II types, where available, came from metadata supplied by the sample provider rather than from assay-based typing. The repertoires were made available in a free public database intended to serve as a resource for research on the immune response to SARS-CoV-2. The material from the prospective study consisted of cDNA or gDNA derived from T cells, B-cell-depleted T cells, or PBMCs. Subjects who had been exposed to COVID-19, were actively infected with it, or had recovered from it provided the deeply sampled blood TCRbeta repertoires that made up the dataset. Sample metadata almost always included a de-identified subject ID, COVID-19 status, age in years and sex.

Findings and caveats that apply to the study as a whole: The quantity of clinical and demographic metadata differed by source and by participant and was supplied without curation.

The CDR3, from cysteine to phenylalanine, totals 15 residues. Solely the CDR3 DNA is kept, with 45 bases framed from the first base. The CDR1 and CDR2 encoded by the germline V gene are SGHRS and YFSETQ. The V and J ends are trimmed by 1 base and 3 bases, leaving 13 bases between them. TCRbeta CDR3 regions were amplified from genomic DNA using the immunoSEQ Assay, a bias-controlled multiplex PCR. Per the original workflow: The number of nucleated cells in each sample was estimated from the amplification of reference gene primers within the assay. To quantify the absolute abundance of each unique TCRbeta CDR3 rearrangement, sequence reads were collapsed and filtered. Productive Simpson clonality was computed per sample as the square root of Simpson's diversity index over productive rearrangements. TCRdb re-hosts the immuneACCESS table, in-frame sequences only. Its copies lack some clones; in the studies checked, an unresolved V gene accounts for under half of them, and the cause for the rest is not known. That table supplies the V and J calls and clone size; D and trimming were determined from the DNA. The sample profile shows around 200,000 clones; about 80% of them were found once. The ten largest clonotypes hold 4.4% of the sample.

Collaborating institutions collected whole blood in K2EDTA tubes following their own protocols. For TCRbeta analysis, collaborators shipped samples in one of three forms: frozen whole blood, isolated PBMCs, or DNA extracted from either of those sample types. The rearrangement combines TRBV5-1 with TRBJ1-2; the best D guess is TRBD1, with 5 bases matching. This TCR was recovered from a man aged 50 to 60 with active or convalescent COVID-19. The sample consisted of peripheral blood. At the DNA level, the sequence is TGCGCCAGCAGCTTGTCCCAGGGCGCTGACTATGGCTACACCTTC. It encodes CASSLSQGADYGYTF.